This T cell receptor (beta chain) was recovered during a study of CD8+ T cells in alopecia areata (dated by TCRdb to the late 2010s). Some background on the complete study: The treated patients, all with moderate-to-severe alopecia areata, were enrolled in an open-label pilot trial of oral tofacitinib given at 5 to 10 mg twice daily. Disease severity in treated patients was measured with the SALT score, which quantifies the percentage of affected scalp surface area. Patients received tofacitinib for 6 to 18 months and were then followed off drug for 6 months to check for delayed response and recurrence. TCRbeta CDR3 regions were amplified by immunoSEQ multiplex PCR using 35 Vbeta forward and 13 Jbeta reverse primers. The study used high-throughput TCRbeta sequencing to examine T cell clonal expansion in alopecia areata, in both the C3H/HeJ mouse model and human patients. Patients on tofacitinib were biopsied at baseline and after 4 and 24 weeks of treatment, and several of the patients also had a later scalp biopsy. The RNA source kit depended on sample type: the PAXgene miRNA kit for fixed scalp, the miRNeasy kit for PBMCs, and the RNeasy kit for mouse skin. On the human side, TCRbeta sequencing was run on scalp tissue and on sorted CD4+ and CD8+ peripheral blood T cells from healthy controls and from alopecia areata patients with either patchy or totalis/universalis disease. Scalp clonality was compared across normal scalp (n=4), patchy alopecia areata scalp (n=8), and alopecia totalis/universalis scalp (n=8).

To note about this clone: This receptor's antigen is unknown. Per-base qualities were not stored, and no clone one base away is much larger.

The sample's time point label is to be understood as: less than five weeks on oral tofacitinib. The sample's treatment or condition, from its label and the paper: oral pan-JAK inhibitor, 5-10 mg twice daily. Lesional scalp punch biopsies and peripheral blood were obtained from alopecia areata patients. After PBMCs were isolated by density centrifugation and stained for CD3, CD4 and CD8, a FACSAria was used to sort CD4+ and CD8+ T cells. Library construction relied on the immunoSEQ multiplex PCR assay. RNA was extracted from all samples and reverse transcribed into cDNA as template for TCR sequencing. SuperScript III was used to make first-strand cDNA, primed with a 2:1 mix of oligo-dT and random hexamers. A synthetic immune receptor repertoire was used to measure amplification bias, and any remaining bias was corrected computationally. On the study's bioinformatics: Raw reads were preprocessed to remove errors, and CDR3 was defined by IMGT conventions from the conserved cysteine to phenylalanine. Clonality was calculated as 1 minus Shannon entropy normalized by log2 of the number of productive unique TCRs. Whether scalp clones were CD4 or CD8 was inferred by matching scalp TCRbeta sequences against CD4 and CD8 repertoires sorted from blood. TCRdb re-hosts the immuneACCESS table, in-frame sequences only. Its copies lack some clones; in the studies checked, an unresolved V gene accounts for under half of them, and the cause for the rest is not known. The DNA was the basis for D and trimming; V, J and clone size are from that table. This sample is represented by 150,000 to 200,000 clones; more than 55% of them were singletons. The ten largest clonotypes hold approximately 3.4% of the sample.

Summary of the overall study and its limitations: Tofacitinib significantly decreased scalp clonality and the number of expanded CD8+ clones among the top 100 scalp clones. Resident alphabeta T cells in normal human skin are also sequenced, complicating scalp TCR repertoire analysis, unlike mouse skin dominated by gammadelta T cells. Because the treated cohort was small and had only one nonresponder, larger studies are needed to examine links between baseline CD8+ expansion and response. TCR sequences shared between patients were less clear than in mice, possibly partly because of HLA diversity in the patient population. Lesional scalp, especially in alopecia totalis/universalis, showed higher clonality and more expanded CD8+ clones than normal scalp, suggesting antigenic drive. During tofacitinib treatment, many expanded lesional clones stuck around in both scalp and blood, and this persistence may partly explain why relapse happens after treatment is stopped.

Unmatched junction bases come to 16, with V trimmed by 4 bases and J by 2 bases. The CDR3 runs 20 residues from the cysteine to the phenylalanine. The sequence is cut down to CDR3 DNA, 60 bases in frame from base 1. This TCR came from a human donor with alopecia areata. Here the chain combines TRBV23-1 and TRBJ2-6, and 8 junctional nucleotides match TRBD1. TRBV23-1 is an open reading frame, and its role is uncertain. The sample was CD4+ T cells sorted from blood, taken at week 4, from a patient treated with tofacitinib. The CDR3 in this case is CASSRGQGAIGWTGANVLTF. The DNA is as follows: TGCGCCAGCAGTCGTGGGCAGGGGGCCATTGGGTGGACTGGGGCCAACGTCCTGACTTTC.